The next 2 T cell receptor beta chains were all read from a single sample in a study of Ad26.COV2.S vaccination and SARS-CoV-2 variants. Assay used: immunoSEQ multiplex PCR; TCRdb lists only in-frame clones, some missing. The sample holds 410,000 or so clones; about nine tenths are singletons and the top ten take 9% to 15%. As to treatment: roughly 18 received Ad26.COV2.S at low or high dose, single or two shots; about five received placebo; per-sample allocation not given. Samples came from day 63 after the first vaccine or placebo injection. Sequenced material: peripheral blood, taken in a trial of Ad26.COV2.S vaccine versus placebo. The receptor source for this set is a person aged 18-65 years who received the Ad26.COV2.S COVID-19 vaccine or a placebo.

J is TRBJ2-3 and V is TRBV14; TRBD2 might be the D (6 bases). This CDR3 comprises 16 residues. CDR1 SGHDN and CDR2 FVKESK come from the germline V gene. The V gene lost 4 bases and the J gene lost 4 bases, with 18 bases spanning the gap. CDR3 residues: CASSLYRDSRADTQYF. Written as DNA, the CDR3 is TGTGCCAGCAGCCTATACCGGGACTCCAGGGCAGATACGCAGTATTTT.

The chain couples TRBV4-2 to TRBJ2-1; unclear D gene. Germline V CDR1 and CDR2: LGHNA, YNFKEQ. The V gene lost 1 base and the J gene lost 6 bases, with 16 bases spanning the gap. This CDR3 has 16 residues. The CDR3 here is CASSQVVESSFNEQFF. In nucleotides, the CDR3 is TGTGCCAGCAGCCAAGTGGTGGAATCCTCATTCAATGAGCAGTTCTTC.